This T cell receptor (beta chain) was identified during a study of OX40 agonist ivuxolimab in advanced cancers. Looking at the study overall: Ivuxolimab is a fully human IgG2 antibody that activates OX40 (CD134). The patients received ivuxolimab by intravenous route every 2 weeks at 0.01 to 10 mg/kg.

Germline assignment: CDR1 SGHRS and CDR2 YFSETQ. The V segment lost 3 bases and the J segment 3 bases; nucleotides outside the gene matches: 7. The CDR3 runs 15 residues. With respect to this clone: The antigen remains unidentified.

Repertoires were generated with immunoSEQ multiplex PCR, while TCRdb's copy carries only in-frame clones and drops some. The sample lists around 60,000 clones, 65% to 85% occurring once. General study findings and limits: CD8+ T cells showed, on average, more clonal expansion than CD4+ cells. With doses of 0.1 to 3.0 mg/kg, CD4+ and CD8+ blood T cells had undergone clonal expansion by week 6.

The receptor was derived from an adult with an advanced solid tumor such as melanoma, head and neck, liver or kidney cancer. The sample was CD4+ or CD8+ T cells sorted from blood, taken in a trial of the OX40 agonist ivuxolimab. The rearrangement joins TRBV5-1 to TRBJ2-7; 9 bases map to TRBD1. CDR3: CASSYGTGKRYEQYF. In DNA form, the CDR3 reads TGCGCCAGCAGCTACGGGACAGGGAAACGCTACGAGCAGTACTTC.